These 20 T cell receptor gamma chains share one sample of origin, sequenced in a study of γδ T cells in repeated Plasmodium falciparum infection. Bulk repertoires came from Vgamma9/Vdelta2+ or Vdelta2-negative gammadelta T cells flow-sorted from PBMC. TCRdb processed the multiplex PCR reads again with the CATT caller. The sample has over 25,000 gamma-chain clones; roughly 3.1% are singletons. Sequencing input: gamma-delta T cells from blood. The receptor set was obtained from a pool of human donors (malaria-infected and uninfected, not separated).

As to this clone: TCRdb's protein, taken from a much larger clone, differs from this DNA's translation at residue 9, likely owing to a read error; the protein displayed comes from the DNA. The chain carries TRGV9 and TRGJ1 or TRGJ2. Germline loops: CDR1 GITISATS, CDR2 ISYDGTV (reference sequence). Trimming at V came to 3 bases and at J to 9 bases, leaving 11 bases not matched to a gene. This CDR3 is 13 amino acids long. CDR3 loop: CALWEPLWCKKLF. The CDR3 nucleotides are TGTGCCTTGTGGGAGCCTTTGTGGTGTAAGAAACTCTTT.

This clone turned up a few times. The protein that TCRdb holds for this DNA derives from a much larger clone and differs from the translated DNA at residue 3, which likely indicates a read error; the protein shown here is translated from the DNA. The gene calls are TRGV9 and TRGJ1 or TRGJ2. Germline V CDR1 and CDR2: GITISATS, ISYDGTV (reference sequence). This CDR3 contains 14 residues. CDR3 loop: CASWEPRNYYKKLF. In nucleotides, the CDR3 is TGTGCCTCGTGGGAGCCGCGAAATTATTATAAGAAACTCTTT.

As to this clone: The TCRdb protein, from a much larger clone, departs from this DNA's translation at residue 14, likely by read error; the protein shown derives from the DNA. The J gene is TRGJP1, the V gene TRGV9. The J gene was missing in TCRdb and was found by matching the end of the DNA to germline. CDR1 and CDR2 (germline): GITISATS, ISYDGTV (reference sequence). Trimming at V came to 3 bases and at J to 15 bases, leaving 19 bases not matched to a gene. The CDR3 totals 15 residues. CDR3 sequence (DNA): TGTGCCTTGTGGGAGCCCCCGGTGGGCAAAAAAATCAAGATATTT. This gives the protein CALWEPPVGKKIKIF.

This clone was seen ten or more times. The TCRdb protein, from a much larger clone, departs from this DNA's translation at residue 12, likely by read error; the protein shown derives from the DNA. The chain couples TRGV5 to TRGJP2. TCRdb lists no J gene, so it was determined here by aligning the DNA to germline. Germline assignment: CDR1 VINAFY and CDR2 YDVSNSKD. The CDR3 extends over 15 amino acids. This CDR3 reads CATWDTDSSDWTKTF. Written as DNA, the CDR3 is TGTGCCACCTGGGACACAGATAGTAGTGATTGGACCAAGACGTTT.

This clone was seen ten or more times. This chain connects TRGV9 to TRGJ1 or TRGJ2. Germline trimming cut 0 bases from V and 6 bases from J; bases unmatched to any gene: 8. The length of the CDR3 is 14 residues. The germline gives CDR1 GITISATS, CDR2 ISYDGTV (reference sequence). CDR3 residues: CALWEVPLGYKKLF. The CDR3 nucleotides read TGTGCCTTGTGGGAGGTGCCCCTCGGTTATAAGAAACTCTTT.

Details on this clone: TCRdb's entry gives the protein of a much larger clone, which mismatches this DNA's translation at residue 6, likely from a read error; the protein reported here is translated from the DNA. The V call is TRGV9, the J call TRGJ1 or TRGJ2. TCRdb carries no J gene annotation; the J gene was assigned here by matching the DNA with germline. The length of the CDR3 is 14 residues. From germline, CDR1 is GITISATS and CDR2 ISYDGTV (reference sequence). The V segment lost 3 bases and the J segment 9 bases; nucleotides outside the gene matches: 14. The CDR3 loop reads CALWEPTCRGKKLF. CDR3 nucleotides: TGTGCCTTGTGGGAGCCCACGTGCAGGGGTAAGAAACTCTTT.

With respect to this clone: This DNA translates differently at residue 7 from the TCRdb protein, which is that of a much larger clone; a read error is likely, and the protein shown is the DNA's own translation. The chain links TRGV9 to TRGJ1 or TRGJ2. TCRdb is silent on the J gene; assignment here came from matching the DNA to germline. Trimming cost V 3 bases and J 3 bases; bases outside gene matches: 8. The CDR3 totals 14 residues. Looked up from germline, CDR1 is GITISATS and CDR2 is ISYDGTV (reference sequence). CDR3 DNA sequence: TGTGCCTTGTGGGAGCCGATGACTTATTATAAGAAACTCTTT. Translation: CALWEPMTYYKKLF.

Many counts were recorded for this clone. The chain combines TRGV9 with TRGJP. After removal of 2 bases from V and 6 bases from J, the junction contained 4 bases not matched to a gene. Germline CDR1 reads GITISATS; CDR2 reads ISYDGTV (reference sequence). The CDR3 covers 16 residues. The CDR3 spells CALWEGVELGKKIKVF. The CDR3 nucleotides read TGTGCCTTGTGGGAGGGTGTAGAGTTGGGCAAAAAAATCAAGGTATTT.

On this clone: A far larger clone is one base from this, pointing to a likely read error. The genes are TRGV9 and TRGJP. The J gene, left out of TCRdb, was set here by checking the DNA against germline. This CDR3 has 15 amino acids. CDR1 is GITISATS, CDR2 ISYDGTV, per germline (reference sequence). DNA of the CDR3: TGTGCCCTGTGGAACTTGGAGTTGGGCAAAAAAATCAAGGTATTT. It codes for CALWNLELGKKIKVF.

This clone has ten or more counts. The chain uses TRGV8 and TRGJ1 or TRGJ2. The CDR3 extends over 12 amino acids. The V gene's germline CDR1 is VENAVY and CDR2 YDSYNSRV. The V gene end was trimmed by 7 bases and the J gene end by 0 bases; junction bases not matched to a gene: 3. This chain's CDR3 is CATCPNYYKKLF. DNA for the CDR3: TGTGCCACCTGCCCGAATTATTATAAGAAACTCTTT.

To note about this clone: A far larger clone is only one base removed, so a read error is likely. The sample contains more than one DNA sequence encoding this CDR3. The V gene was identified as TRGV9, while no J gene was called. Per the germline V gene, CDR1 is GITISATS and CDR2 is ISYDGTV (reference sequence). This CDR3 is built from 32 residues. Written as DNA, the CDR3 is TGTGCCTTGTGGGAGGTGCAAGGGGCAGCAAGAAACTCTCTGGCAGTGGAACAACACTTGTTGTCACAGGTAAGTATCGGAAGAATACAACATTTC. This sequence encodes CALWEVQGAARNSLAVEQHLLSQVSIGRIQHF.

This clone came up many times. TCRdb's listed protein matches a much larger clone and diverges from this DNA's translation at residue 3, likely through a read error; the protein shown comes from the DNA. The rearrangement joins TRGV4 to TRGJ1 or TRGJ2. CDR1 EGSTGY and CDR2 YDSYTSSV come from the germline V gene. The CDR3 is 13 residues long. As DNA, the CDR3 is TGTGCCTCCTGGGATGGGCGGTGTTATAAGAAACTCTTT. Protein: CASWDGRCYKKLF.

Notes on this clone: TCRdb records a much larger clone's protein for this DNA, with a difference at residue 16 that likely arises from a read error; the protein given is the translation of the DNA. There is no J gene call, but TRGV9 is given as the V gene. The CDR3 is 18 amino acids. Germline loops: CDR1 GITISATS, CDR2 ISYDGTV (reference sequence). The CDR3 protein is CALWEVRVWSWAKKIEVF. The CDR3 DNA reads as TGTGCCTTGTGGGAGGTGCGGGTATGGAGTTGGGCAAAAAAAATCGAGGTATTT.

This clone has at least ten counts. This chain connects TRGV5 to TRGJ1 or TRGJ2. The CDR3 has 14 amino acids. With V trimmed by 3 bases and J by 3 bases, 8 bases remained unmatched. The germline V gene has CDR1 VINAFY and CDR2 YDVSNSKD. The CDR3 DNA reads as TGTGCCACCTGGGACGTAAAGGTTTATTATAAGAAACTCTTT. Translated, it gives CATWDVKVYYKKLF.

This clone was observed many times. The likely explanation is a read error, given a far larger clone one base away. Other nucleotide sequences from this sample produce the same CDR3. This chain links TRGV9 with TRGJ1 or TRGJ2. The CDR3 is made up of 10 amino acids. V was pared by 12 bases and J by 4 bases, with 6 bases of the junction left unmatched. CDR1 is GITISATS and CDR2 is ISYDGTV in the germline V gene (reference sequence). The CDR3: CALKYYKKLF. The DNA of the CDR3 is TGTGCCCTGAAGTATTATAAGAAACTCTTT.

In its sample, this clone was seen many times. It is likely a read error: a sequence one base away is far more abundant. The V gene is listed as TRGV4; no J gene was called. The germline gives CDR1 EGSTGY, CDR2 YDSYTSSV. The CDR3 has 12 residues. Written as DNA, the CDR3 is TGTGCCACCTGGGATGTAGGTTATAAGGAACTCTTT. Its protein product is CATWDVGYKELF.

This clone was seen more than once but under ten times. The protein TCRdb lists belongs to a much larger clone and differs from this DNA's translation at residue 8, which points to a read error; the protein shown is made from the DNA. The chain combines TRGV8 with TRGJ1 or TRGJ2. TCRdb lists no J gene, so it was determined here by aligning the DNA to germline. The CDR3 is 14 residues long. Germline V gene lookup returns CDR1 VENAVY and CDR2 YDSYNSRV. V was pared by 2 bases and J by 8 bases, with 12 bases of the junction left unmatched. CDR3 coding DNA: TGTGCCACCTGGGATAATTCGAGTCGGGATAAGAAACTCTTT. Translating gives CATWDNSSRDKKLF.

To note about this clone: Translating this DNA gives a protein that differs at residue 6 from the TCRdb one, which belongs to a much larger clone; a read error is likely, and the protein shown is this translation. The chain joins TRGV2 to TRGJP. Here the J gene came from matching the DNA to germline, since TCRdb omits it. The trim removed 5 bases at V and 5 bases at J, leaving 9 bases unmatched. The length of the CDR3 is 17 residues. Germline CDR1 reads EGSNGY; CDR2 reads YDSYNSKV. The CDR3 is CATWATKKELGKKIKVF. The CDR3 nucleotides are TGTGCCACCTGGGCCACCAAGAAAGAGTTGGGCAAAAAAATCAAGGTATTT.

The sample holds a few counts of this clone. The protein in TCRdb stems from a much larger clone and differs at residues 3 and 12 from this DNA's translation, likely a read error; here the protein is translated from the DNA. The V segment is TRGV4, and no J call was made. The CDR3 sequence is 14 residues long. Germline CDR1 EGSTGY, CDR2 YDSYTSSV. The CDR3 loop reads CASWETTNYYKILF. The CDR3 DNA sequence: TGTGCCTCCTGGGAAACCACGAATTATTATAAGATACTCTTT.

This clone was picked up a small number of times. The protein recorded in TCRdb matches a much larger clone and deviates from this DNA's translation at residue 10, suggesting a read error; the protein here is obtained by translating the DNA. V gene TRGV4 combines with J gene TRGJ1 or TRGJ2. After removal of 3 bases from V and 11 bases from J, the junction contained 13 bases not matched to a gene. CDR3 length: 13 residues. CDR1 and CDR2 (germline): EGSTGY, YDSYTSSV. This CDR3 is CATWDNPIYEKLF. The CDR3 bases are TGTGCCACCTGGGATAACCCTATCTATGAGAAACTCTTT.